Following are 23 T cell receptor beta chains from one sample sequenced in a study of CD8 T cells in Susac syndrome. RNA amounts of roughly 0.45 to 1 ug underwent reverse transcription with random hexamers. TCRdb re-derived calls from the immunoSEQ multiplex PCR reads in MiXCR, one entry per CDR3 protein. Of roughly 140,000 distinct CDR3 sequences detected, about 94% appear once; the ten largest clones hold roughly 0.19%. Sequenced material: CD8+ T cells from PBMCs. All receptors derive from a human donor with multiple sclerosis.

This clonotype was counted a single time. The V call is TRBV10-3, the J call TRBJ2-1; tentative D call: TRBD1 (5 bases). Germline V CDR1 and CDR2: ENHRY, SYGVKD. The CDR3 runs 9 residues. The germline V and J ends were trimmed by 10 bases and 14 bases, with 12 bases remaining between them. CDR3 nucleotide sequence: TGTGCCACCGGACCAGGGAAGTTCTTC. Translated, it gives CATGPGKFF.

CDR3 in amino acids: CASDGTGETEAFF. CDR3 coding DNA: TGTGCCAGCGACGGGACAGGGGAAACTGAAGCTTTCTTT. The J gene is TRBJ1-1, the V gene TRBV7-9; 10 bases map to TRBD1. The CDR3 sequence is 13 residues long. The trim removed 8 bases at V and 5 bases at J, leaving 5 bases unmatched. The germline gives CDR1 SEHNR, CDR2 FQNEAQ (reference sequence).

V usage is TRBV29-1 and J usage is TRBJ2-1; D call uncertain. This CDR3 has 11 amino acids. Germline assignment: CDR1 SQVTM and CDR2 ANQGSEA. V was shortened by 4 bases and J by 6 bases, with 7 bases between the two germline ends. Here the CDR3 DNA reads TGCAGCGTTGCGGGTCTCAATGAGCAGTTCTTC. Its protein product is CSVAGLNEQFF.

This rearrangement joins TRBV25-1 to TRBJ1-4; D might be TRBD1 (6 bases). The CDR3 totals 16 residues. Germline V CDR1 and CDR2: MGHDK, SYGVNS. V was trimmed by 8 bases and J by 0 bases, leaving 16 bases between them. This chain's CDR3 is CASWGTGPATNEKLFF. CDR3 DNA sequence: TGTGCCAGCTGGGGTACAGGGCCTGCAACTAATGAAAAACTGTTTTTT. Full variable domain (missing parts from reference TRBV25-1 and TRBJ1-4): EADIYQTPRYLVIGTGKKITLECSQTMGHDKMYWYQQDPGMELHLIHYSYGVNSTEKGDLSSESTVSRIRTEHFPLTLESARPSHTSQYLCASWGTGPATNEKLFFGSGTQLSVL.

This chain's CDR3 is CSARGQTNTEAFF. DNA of the CDR3: TGCAGTGCAAGGGGACAGACGAACACTGAAGCTTTCTTT. The chain recombines TRBV20-1 with TRBJ1-1; 7 nucleotides line up with TRBD1. V lost 6 bases and J lost 1; bases outside the gene matches: 5. The germline gives CDR1 DFQATT, CDR2 SNEGSKA (reference sequence). This CDR3 has 13 residues.

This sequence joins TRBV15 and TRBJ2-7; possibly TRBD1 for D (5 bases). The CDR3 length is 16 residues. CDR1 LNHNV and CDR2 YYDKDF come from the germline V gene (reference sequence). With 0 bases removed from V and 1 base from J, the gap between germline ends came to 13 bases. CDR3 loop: CATSRDPAGMSYEQYF. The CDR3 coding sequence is TGTGCCACCAGCAGAGACCCGGCAGGGATGTCCTACGAGCAGTACTTC.

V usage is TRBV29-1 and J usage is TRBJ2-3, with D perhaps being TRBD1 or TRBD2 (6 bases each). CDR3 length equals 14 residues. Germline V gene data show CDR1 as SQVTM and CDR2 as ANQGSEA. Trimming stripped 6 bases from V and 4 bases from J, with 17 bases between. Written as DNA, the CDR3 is TGCAGCGTCGGAAGGGGGGCAAGCGCAGATACGCAGTATTTT. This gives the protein CSVGRGASADTQYF.

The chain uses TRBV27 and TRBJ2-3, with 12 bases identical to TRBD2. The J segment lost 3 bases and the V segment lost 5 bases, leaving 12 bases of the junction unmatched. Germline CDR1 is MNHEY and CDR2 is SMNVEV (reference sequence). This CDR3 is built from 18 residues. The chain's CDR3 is CASSLHQLAGGETDTQYF. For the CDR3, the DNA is TGTGCCAGCAGTCTCCACCAACTAGCGGGGGGCGAGACAGATACGCAGTATTTT.

The CDR3 DNA reads TGTGCCAGCTCACCTTGGACGGTGAACACTGAAGCTTTCTTT. This codes for CASSPWTVNTEAFF. The V call is TRBV18, the J call TRBJ1-1; D uncertain. Trimming shortened V by 3 bases and J by 0 bases, and 8 bases separated the two germline ends. CDR1 and CDR2 (germline): KGHSH, LQKENI. The length of the CDR3 is 14 residues.

CDR3 DNA sequence: TGTGCCAGCTCGTTGTCGGTGGTGTTAGGCTACACCTTC. Its protein product is CASSLSVVLGYTF. V and J are TRBV7-6 and TRBJ1-2; D gene unclear. This CDR3 region has 13 residues. Per the germline V gene, CDR1 is SGHVS and CDR2 is FNYEAQ. Trimming removed 8 bases at V and 8 bases at J, with 18 bases between. The variable domain in full, with the rest retrieved from reference TRBV7-6 and TRBJ1-2, is GAGVSQSPRYKVTKRGQDVALRCDPISGHVSLYWYRQALGQGPEFLTYFNYEAQQDKSGLPNDRFSAERPEGSISTLTIQRTEQRDSAMYRCASSLSVVLGYTFGSGTRLTVV.

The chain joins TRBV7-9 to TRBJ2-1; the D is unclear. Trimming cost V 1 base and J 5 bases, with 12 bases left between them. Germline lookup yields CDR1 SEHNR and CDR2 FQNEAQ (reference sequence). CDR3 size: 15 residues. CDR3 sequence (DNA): TGTGCCAGCAGCTTAGGTGAGACGACCAACAATGAGCAGTTCTTC. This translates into CASSLGETTNNEQFF.

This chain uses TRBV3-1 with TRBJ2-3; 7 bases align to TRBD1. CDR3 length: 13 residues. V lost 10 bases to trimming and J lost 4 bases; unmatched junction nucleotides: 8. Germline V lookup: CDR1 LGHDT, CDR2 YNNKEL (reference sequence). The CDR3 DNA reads TGTGCCACCGGGACAGCCTCCTCAGATACGCAGTATTTT. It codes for CATGTASSDTQYF.

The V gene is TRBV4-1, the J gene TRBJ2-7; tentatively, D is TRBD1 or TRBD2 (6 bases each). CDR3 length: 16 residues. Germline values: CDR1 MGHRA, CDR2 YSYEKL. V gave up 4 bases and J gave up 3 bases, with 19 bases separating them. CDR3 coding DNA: TGCGCCAGCAGCCTAATAGACGGGGGCCTGGACTACGAGCAGTACTTC. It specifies CASSLIDGGLDYEQYF.

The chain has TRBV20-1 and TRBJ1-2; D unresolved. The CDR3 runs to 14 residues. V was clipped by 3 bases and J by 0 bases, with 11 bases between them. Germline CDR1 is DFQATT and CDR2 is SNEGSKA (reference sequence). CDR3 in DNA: TGCAGTGCTAGCGATCTACAAACTAACTATGGCTACACCTTC. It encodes CSASDLQTNYGYTF.

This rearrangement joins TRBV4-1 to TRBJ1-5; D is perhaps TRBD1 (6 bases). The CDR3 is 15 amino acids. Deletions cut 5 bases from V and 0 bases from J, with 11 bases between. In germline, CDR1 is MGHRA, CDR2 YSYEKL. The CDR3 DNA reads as TGCGCCAGCAGCACCGGACAGTATAGCAATCAGCCCCAGCATTTT. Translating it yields CASSTGQYSNQPQHF.

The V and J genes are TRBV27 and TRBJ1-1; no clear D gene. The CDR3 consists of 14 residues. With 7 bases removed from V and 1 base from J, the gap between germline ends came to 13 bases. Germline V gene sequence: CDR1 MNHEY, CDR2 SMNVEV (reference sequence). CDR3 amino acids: CASTDLFKNTEAFF. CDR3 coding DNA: TGTGCCAGCACCGATCTGTTTAAGAACACTGAAGCTTTCTTT.

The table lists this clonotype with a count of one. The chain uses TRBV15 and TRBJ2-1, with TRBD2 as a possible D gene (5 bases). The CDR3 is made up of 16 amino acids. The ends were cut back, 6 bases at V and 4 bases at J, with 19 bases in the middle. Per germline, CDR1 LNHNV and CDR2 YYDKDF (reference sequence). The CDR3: CATRAIGLSLYNEQFF. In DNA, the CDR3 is TGTGCCACCAGAGCGATCGGACTTTCCCTTTACAATGAGCAGTTCTTC.

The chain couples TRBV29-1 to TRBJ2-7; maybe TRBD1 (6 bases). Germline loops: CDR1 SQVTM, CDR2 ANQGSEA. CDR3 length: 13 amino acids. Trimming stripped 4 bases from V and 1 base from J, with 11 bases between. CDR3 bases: TGCAGCGTTGTAACGCAGGGGTCCTACGAGCAGTACTTC. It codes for CSVVTQGSYEQYF.

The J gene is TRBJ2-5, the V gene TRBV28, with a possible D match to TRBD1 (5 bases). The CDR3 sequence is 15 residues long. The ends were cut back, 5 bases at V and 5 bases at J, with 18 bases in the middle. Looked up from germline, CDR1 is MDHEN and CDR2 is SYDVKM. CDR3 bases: TGTGCCAGCAGTGCCGGTAGGGAAGGGGCGGAGACCCAGTACTTC. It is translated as CASSAGREGAETQYF. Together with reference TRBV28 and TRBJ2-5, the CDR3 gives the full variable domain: DVKVTQSSRYLVKRTGEKVFLECVQDMDHENMFWYRQDPGLGLRLIYFSYDVKMKEKGDIPEGYSVSREKKERFSLILESASTNQTSMYLCASSAGREGAETQYFGPGTRLLVL.

CDR3 residues: CASSEGQFLHF. CDR3 sequence (DNA): TGTGCCAGCAGCGAGGGACAGTTCCTCCACTTT. The chain carries TRBV2 and TRBJ1-6; 7 nucleotides line up with TRBD1. CDR3 length equals 11 residues. The germline V gene encodes CDR1 SNHLY and CDR2 FYNNEI. The ends lost 6 bases at V and 15 bases at J; junction bases unmatched: 5.

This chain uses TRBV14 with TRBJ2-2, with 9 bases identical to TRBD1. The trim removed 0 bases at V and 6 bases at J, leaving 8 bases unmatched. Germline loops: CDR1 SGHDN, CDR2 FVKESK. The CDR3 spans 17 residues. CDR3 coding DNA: TGTGCCAGCAGCCAAGATAGGCCGGGACAGGGCTCCGGGGAGCTGTTTTTT. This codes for CASSQDRPGQGSGELFF.

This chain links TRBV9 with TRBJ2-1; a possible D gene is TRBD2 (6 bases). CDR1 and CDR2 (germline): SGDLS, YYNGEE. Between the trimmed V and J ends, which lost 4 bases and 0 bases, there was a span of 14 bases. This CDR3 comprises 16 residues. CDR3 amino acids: CASSPPAGGSYNEQFF. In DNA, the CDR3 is TGTGCCAGCAGCCCACCAGCCGGGGGCTCCTACAATGAGCAGTTCTTC.

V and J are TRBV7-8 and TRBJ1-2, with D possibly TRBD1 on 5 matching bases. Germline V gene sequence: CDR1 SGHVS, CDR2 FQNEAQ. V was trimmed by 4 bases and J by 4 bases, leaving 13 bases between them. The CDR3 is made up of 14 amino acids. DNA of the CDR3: TGTGCCAGCAGCTGGGGACCGAGGGGCTATGGCTACACCTTC. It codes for CASSWGPRGYGYTF.